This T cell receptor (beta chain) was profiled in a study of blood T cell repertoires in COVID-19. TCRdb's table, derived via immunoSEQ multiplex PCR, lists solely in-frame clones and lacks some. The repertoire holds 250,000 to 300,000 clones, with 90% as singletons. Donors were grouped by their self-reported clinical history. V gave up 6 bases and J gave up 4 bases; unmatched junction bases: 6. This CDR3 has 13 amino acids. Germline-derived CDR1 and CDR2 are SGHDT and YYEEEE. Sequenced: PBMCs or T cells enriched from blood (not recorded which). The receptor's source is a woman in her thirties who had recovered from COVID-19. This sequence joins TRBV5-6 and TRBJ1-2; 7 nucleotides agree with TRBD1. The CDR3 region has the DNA TGTGCCAGCACCTTAGACAGGGCCTATGGCTACACCTTC. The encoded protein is CASTLDRAYGYTF.